This paragraph reports one TCR beta chain. With 2 bases removed from V and 1 base from J, the gap between germline ends came to 9 bases. The germline V gene encodes CDR1 SGHDT and CDR2 YYEEEE. The CDR3 totals 15 residues. In the original workflow: It was from reference gene primer amplification that nucleated cell counts were estimated. TCRdb's table, derived via immunoSEQ multiplex PCR, lists solely in-frame clones and lacks some. V, J and clone size were drawn from that table, and D and trimming were deduced from the DNA. The sample consists of about 100,000 clones, less than 95% of them appearing once. This specimen comes from a study of blood T cell repertoires in COVID-19.

This sequence was found in a man between 18 and 35 years old with COVID-19, enrolled during active disease. The sequencing sample was made of peripheral blood. This chain links TRBV5-6 with TRBJ2-2, with D perhaps TRBD1 (6 bases). CDR3 amino acids: CASSFGQQNTGELFF. CDR3 sequence (DNA): TGTGCCAGCAGCTTCGGACAGCAGAACACCGGGGAGCTGTTTTTT.